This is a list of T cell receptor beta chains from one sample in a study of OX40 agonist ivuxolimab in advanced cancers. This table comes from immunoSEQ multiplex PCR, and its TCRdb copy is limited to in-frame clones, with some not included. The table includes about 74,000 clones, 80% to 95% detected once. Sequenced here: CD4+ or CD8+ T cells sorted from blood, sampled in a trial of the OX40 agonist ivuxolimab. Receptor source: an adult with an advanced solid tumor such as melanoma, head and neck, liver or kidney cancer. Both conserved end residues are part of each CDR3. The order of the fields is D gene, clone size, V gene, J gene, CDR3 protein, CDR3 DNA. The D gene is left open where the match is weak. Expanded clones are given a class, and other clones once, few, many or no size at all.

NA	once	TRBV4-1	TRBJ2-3	CASSRILDTDTQYF	TGCGCCAGCAGCCGTATATTAGATACAGATACGCAGTATTTT
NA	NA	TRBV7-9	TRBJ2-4	CASSLAVGPKNIQYF	TGTGCCAGCAGCCTAGCCGTGGGCCCCAAAAACATTCAGTACTTC
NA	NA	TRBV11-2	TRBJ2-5	CASSYGRTGREQETQYF	TGTGCCAGCAGCTACGGGCGGACAGGGAGGGAGCAAGAGACCCAGTACTTC
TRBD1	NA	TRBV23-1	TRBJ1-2	CASKRDRGPHGTYGYTF	TGCGCCAGCAAGCGGGACAGGGGGCCTCATGGAACCTATGGCTACACCTTC
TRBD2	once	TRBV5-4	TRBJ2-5	CASSFLAGGVETQYF	TGTGCCAGCAGCTTTTTAGCGGGAGGGGTGGAGACCCAGTACTTC
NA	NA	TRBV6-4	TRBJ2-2	CASSEGAGELFF	TGTGCCAGCAGTGAGGGGGCCGGGGAGCTGTTTTTT
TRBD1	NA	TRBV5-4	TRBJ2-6	CASSLQGAGANVLTF	TGTGCCAGCAGCCTTCAGGGGGCTGGGGCCAACGTCCTGACTTTC
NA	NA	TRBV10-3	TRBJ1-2	CASRVSKTTGLDGYTF	TGTGCCAGCAGGGTTAGTAAGACTACGGGGTTAGATGGCTACACCTTC
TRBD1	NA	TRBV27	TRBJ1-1	CASSSGTAEAFF	TGTGCCAGCAGCTCGGGGACAGCTGAAGCTTTCTTT
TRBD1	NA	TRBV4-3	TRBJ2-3	CASSQGQVMIGTDTQYF	TGCGCCAGCAGCCAGGGACAGGTTATGATAGGCACAGATACGCAGTATTTT
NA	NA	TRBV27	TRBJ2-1	CASRVGVDGNEQFF	TGTGCCAGCAGAGTCGGGGTAGACGGCAATGAGCAGTTCTTC
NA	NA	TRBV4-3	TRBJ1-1	CASSQESDWNTEAFF	TGCGCCAGCAGCCAAGAGTCGGACTGGAACACTGAAGCTTTCTTT
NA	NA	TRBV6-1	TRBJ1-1	CASMGGVNTEAFF	TGTGCCAGCATGGGGGGGGTGAACACTGAAGCTTTCTTT
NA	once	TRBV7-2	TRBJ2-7	CASGGQWTYEQYF	TGTGCCAGCGGGGGGCAGTGGACCTACGAGCAGTACTTC
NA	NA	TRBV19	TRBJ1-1	CASSPGRLEAFF	TGTGCCAGTAGCCCTGGGCGTCTTGAAGCTTTCTTT
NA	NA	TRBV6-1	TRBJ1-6	CASSDRGPPLHF	TGTGCCAGCAGTGACAGGGGTCCCCCCCTCCACTTT
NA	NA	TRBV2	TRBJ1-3	CASSPRSNTIYF	TGTGCCAGTTCCCCCCGCAGCAACACCATATATTTT
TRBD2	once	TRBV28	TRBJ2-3	CASSPGTSGSRTDTQYF	TGTGCCAGCAGTCCAGGGACTAGCGGGAGTCGCACAGATACGCAGTATTTT
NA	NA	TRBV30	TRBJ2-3	CAWSVLTGDTQYF	TGTGCCTGGAGTGTGTTAACAGGAGATACGCAGTATTTT
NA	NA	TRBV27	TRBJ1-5	CASRAGISNQPQHF	TGTGCCAGCAGGGCAGGGATCTCCAATCAGCCCCAGCATTTT
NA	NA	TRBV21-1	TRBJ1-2	CASSKKRGVGGRNGYTF	TGTGCCAGCAGCAAAAAAAGAGGCGTCGGGGGGCGAAATGGCTACACCTTC
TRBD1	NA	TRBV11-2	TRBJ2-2	CASSSGGRGPSTGELFF	TGTGCCAGCAGCAGTGGGGGCAGGGGGCCAAGCACCGGGGAGCTGTTTTTT
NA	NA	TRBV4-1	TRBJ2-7	CASSQDPGTFSYEQYF	TGCGCCAGCAGCCAAGACCCGGGGACTTTCTCCTACGAGCAGTACTTC
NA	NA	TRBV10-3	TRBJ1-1	CAISDRDTVNTEAFF	TGTGCCATCAGTGACCGGGACACCGTGAACACTGAAGCTTTCTTT
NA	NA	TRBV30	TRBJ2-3	CAWSSLWDTQYF	TGTGCCTGGAGCTCCCTCTGGGATACGCAGTATTTT
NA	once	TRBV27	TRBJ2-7	CASSLQTLGRSEQYF	TGTGCCAGCAGTTTACAGACTCTGGGTCGGAGCGAGCAGTACTTC
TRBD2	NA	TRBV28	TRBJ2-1	CASSFLAGGYNEQFF	TGTGCCAGCAGTTTTCTAGCGGGAGGCTACAATGAGCAGTTCTTC
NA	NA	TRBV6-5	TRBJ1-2	CASSYGGGNGYTF	TGTGCCAGCAGTTACGGGGGAGGAAATGGCTACACCTTC
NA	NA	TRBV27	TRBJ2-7	CASSLSGGGMSYEQYF	TGTGCCAGCAGTTTATCAGGAGGGGGCATGTCCTACGAGCAGTACTTC
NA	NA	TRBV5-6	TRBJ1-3	CASSPEALSGNTIYF	TGTGCCAGCAGCCCAGAAGCGTTGTCTGGAAACACCATATATTTT
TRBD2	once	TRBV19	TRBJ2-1	CASSTGLAGGLFNEQFF	TGTGCCAGTAGTACTGGACTAGCGGGAGGTCTATTCAATGAGCAGTTCTTC